This TCR beta chain was sequenced during a study of metastatic and nonmetastatic thyroid tumors. This clone was detected many times. TCRdb re-analyzed the PCR reads using MiXCR. This sample carries around 13,000 clones, around a quarter of them seen once, and the ten largest clones take roughly 3.6%. Nobody among the patients had been given any treatment before thyroid surgery. The CDR3 length is 15 residues. Germline CDR1 LGHDT, CDR2 YNNKEL (reference sequence). V lost 4 bases to trimming and J lost 3 bases, with 13 bases between them. Sequencing input: blood. This clonotype was obtained from a female donor with papillary thyroid cancer or a benign thyroid nodule (not recorded which). Some clones in this sample may be carry-over from other donors' samples. The J gene is TRBJ2-1, the V gene TRBV3-1; possibly TRBD2 for D (5 bases). The CDR3 region has the DNA TGTGCCAGCAGCCCATACGGACTGTACTACAATGAGCAGTTCTTC. Translation: CASSPYGLYYNEQFF.